This TCR beta chain derives from a study of T cell repertoires in cytomegalovirus infection. Study-wide results and caveats: People with CMV and the relevant HLA were identified by cumulative public TCR beta family frequency. The response measured ex vivo was dominated by TCR beta clonotypes (HLA-C-restricted and CMV-specific).

The sample holds many counts of this clonotype. Its cognate antigen is unknown. TCRdb re-called the reads through MiXCR, storing one row per CDR3 protein. Of under 200,000 distinct CDR3 sequences in the sample, about a tenth are singletons; the top ten hold about 4.2%. V lost 0 bases, J lost 4 bases, and 9 bases stayed unmatched. The germline gives CDR1 SGHVS, CDR2 FQNEAQ. The CDR3 totals 17 residues. V usage is TRBV7-8 and J usage is TRBJ1-3; 7 nucleotides agree with TRBD1. This clonotype was obtained from a human donor in good health (CMV status not recorded). Some clones in this sample may be carry-over from other donors' samples. Sequencing was carried out using PBMCs. CDR3 sequence reads: CASSLASRQGAGNTIYF. CDR3 DNA sequence: TGTGCCAGCAGCTTAGCGAGCCGACAGGGTGCAGGAAACACCATATATTTT.